This is a list of T cell receptor beta chains from one sample in a study of cytomegalovirus exposure and HLA in healthy donors. The table came from immunoSEQ multiplex PCR; TCRdb's copy has only in-frame clones and leaves some out. The table includes 110,000 or so clones, 80% to 85% detected once. Sequenced sample: PBMCs. The receptors here all came from a man in his thirties or forties in good health and CMV-seropositive. Both conserved end residues are part of each CDR3. The order of the fields is V gene, clone size, D gene, J gene, CDR3 DNA, CDR3 protein. The D gene is left open where the match is weak. Expanded clones are given a class, and other clones once, few, many or no size at all.

V gene: TRBV27
clone size: few
D gene: NA
J gene: TRBJ1-1
CDR3 DNA: TGTGCCAGCAGCCGTCGGGGGGGGGCGAATACTGAAGCTTTCTTT
CDR3 protein: CASSRRGGANTEAFF

V gene: TRBV5-4
clone size: once
D gene: TRBD1
J gene: TRBJ2-1
CDR3 DNA: TGTGCCAGCAGCTTGAGACGGGACAGGGTAGACAATGAGCAGTTCTTC
CDR3 protein: CASSLRRDRVDNEQFF

V gene: TRBV9
clone size: NA
D gene: TRBD1
J gene: TRBJ2-5
CDR3 DNA: TGTGCCAGCAGCGCACAGGGGATAGAGACCCAGTACTTC
CDR3 protein: CASSAQGIETQYF

V gene: TRBV27
clone size: NA
D gene: NA
J gene: TRBJ1-4
CDR3 DNA: TGTGCCAGCAGTGCCGGGCACAGGGAAAAACTGTTTTTT
CDR3 protein: CASSAGHREKLFF

V gene: TRBV9
clone size: NA
D gene: NA
J gene: TRBJ2-7
CDR3 DNA: TGTGCCAGCAGCGGAGGCAGCTACGAGCAGTACTTC
CDR3 protein: CASSGGSYEQYF

V gene: TRBV19
clone size: few
D gene: NA
J gene: TRBJ1-3
CDR3 DNA: TGTGCCAGTAGTATAGCCGGGGTCGGAAACACCATATATTTT
CDR3 protein: CASSIAGVGNTIYF

V gene: TRBV6-1
clone size: NA
D gene: NA
J gene: TRBJ2-7
CDR3 DNA: TGTGCCAGCAGTGCCCCCCCGGGACATGTTAACGAGCAGTACTTC
CDR3 protein: CASSAPPGHVNEQYF

V gene: TRBV6-6
clone size: NA
D gene: NA
J gene: TRBJ2-3
CDR3 DNA: TGTGCCAGCAGTTACTCGGGGTGGACAGAGACGCAGTATTTT
CDR3 protein: CASSYSGWTETQYF

V gene: TRBV6-1
clone size: NA
D gene: NA
J gene: TRBJ1-4
CDR3 DNA: TGTGCCAGCAGTGAAGTAACCAGGGGCCCTAATGAAAAACTGTTTTTT
CDR3 protein: CASSEVTRGPNEKLFF

V gene: TRBV19
clone size: NA
D gene: NA
J gene: TRBJ2-5
CDR3 DNA: TGTGCCAGTAGAACCGCCGCAGGGGGGAACCAAGAGACCCAGTACTTC
CDR3 protein: CASRTAAGGNQETQYF

V gene: TRBV6-5
clone size: NA
D gene: NA
J gene: TRBJ1-1
CDR3 DNA: TGTGCCAGCAGCCCCATGATATCAGGGGAAACTGAAGCTTTCTTT
CDR3 protein: CASSPMISGETEAFF

V gene: TRBV30
clone size: NA
D gene: NA
J gene: TRBJ1-2
CDR3 DNA: TGTGCCTGGAGTGTACTGACAGCAGGCTATGGCTACACCTTC
CDR3 protein: CAWSVLTAGYGYTF

V gene: TRBV7-2
clone size: NA
D gene: NA
J gene: TRBJ2-7
CDR3 DNA: TGTGCCAGCAGCTCAGTTGCGGCCAGCTACGAGCAGTACTTC
CDR3 protein: CASSSVAASYEQYF

V gene: TRBV7-6
clone size: NA
D gene: NA
J gene: TRBJ1-6
CDR3 DNA: TGTGCCAGCAGCTTAGGGGGTGGGGAGTCGAGGTCACCCCTCCACTTT
CDR3 protein: CASSLGGGESRSPLHF

V gene: TRBV14
clone size: NA
D gene: NA
J gene: TRBJ1-6
CDR3 DNA: TGTGCCAGCAGCCGGGGGGGTTGGCGGTCACCCCTCCACTTT
CDR3 protein: CASSRGGWRSPLHF

V gene: TRBV11-3
clone size: NA
D gene: NA
J gene: TRBJ2-2
CDR3 DNA: TGTGCCAGCAGCCCACGATCAGGGGCCATACCCGGGGAGCTGTTTTTT
CDR3 protein: CASSPRSGAIPGELFF

V gene: TRBV5-8
clone size: NA
D gene: TRBD1
J gene: TRBJ1-2
CDR3 DNA: TGTGCCAGCATCCGACAGGGAAGACACTATGGCTACACCTTC
CDR3 protein: CASIRQGRHYGYTF

V gene: TRBV6-1
clone size: NA
D gene: NA
J gene: TRBJ1-1
CDR3 DNA: TGTGCCAGCAGTGGTGGCAGGCCCAACACTGAAGCTTTCTTT
CDR3 protein: CASSGGRPNTEAFF

V gene: TRBV5-1
clone size: NA
D gene: NA
J gene: TRBJ1-2
CDR3 DNA: TGCGCCAGCAGCCCGGGACAAACCATCGCCTATGGCTACACCTTC
CDR3 protein: CASSPGQTIAYGYTF

V gene: TRBV9
clone size: once
D gene: TRBD1
J gene: TRBJ2-3
CDR3 DNA: TGTGCCAGCAGCGTGGGACAGGGGGGGGGAGATACGCAGTATTTT
CDR3 protein: CASSVGQGGGDTQYF

V gene: TRBV12-5
clone size: NA
D gene: NA
J gene: TRBJ2-5
CDR3 DNA: TGTGCTAGTGGCGTAAAGCTAGAGACCCAGTACTTC
CDR3 protein: CASGVKLETQYF

V gene: TRBV7-2
clone size: NA
D gene: TRBD1
J gene: TRBJ2-7
CDR3 DNA: TGTGCCAGCAGCTTGGACAGGGCCTACGAGCAGTACTTC
CDR3 protein: CASSLDRAYEQYF

V gene: TRBV15
clone size: NA
D gene: NA
J gene: TRBJ2-4
CDR3 DNA: TGTGCCACCAGCGAACCGGGGATGGCCAAAAACATTCAGTACTTC
CDR3 protein: CATSEPGMAKNIQYF

V gene: TRBV7-9
clone size: NA
D gene: NA
J gene: TRBJ2-5
CDR3 DNA: TGTGCCAGCTTGAGCGTCGGAGAGACCCAGTACTTC
CDR3 protein: CASLSVGETQYF

V gene: TRBV5-1
clone size: NA
D gene: NA
J gene: TRBJ1-5
CDR3 DNA: TGCGCCAGCAGCTTGGGCGGGGCAAATCAGCCCCAGCATTTT
CDR3 protein: CASSLGGANQPQHF

V gene: TRBV12-5
clone size: once
D gene: TRBD1
J gene: TRBJ1-4
CDR3 DNA: TGTGCTAGTGGACAGGGACAGCGTAATGAAAAACTGTTTTTT
CDR3 protein: CASGQGQRNEKLFF

V gene: TRBV7-8
clone size: NA
D gene: TRBD1
J gene: TRBJ2-2
CDR3 DNA: TGTGCCAGCAGCTTAAGGTTGAGGGGGCAAGACACCGGGGAGCTGTTTTTT
CDR3 protein: CASSLRLRGQDTGELFF

V gene: TRBV15
clone size: NA
D gene: TRBD1
J gene: TRBJ2-7
CDR3 DNA: TGTGCCACCAGCAGGGACTCCGGGACAGGGTACGAGCAGTACTTC
CDR3 protein: CATSRDSGTGYEQYF

V gene: TRBV5-1
clone size: NA
D gene: TRBD1
J gene: TRBJ1-1
CDR3 DNA: TGCGCCAGCAGCTCTTCTTCGGGACAGGGTGAAGCTTTCTTT
CDR3 protein: CASSSSSGQGEAFF

V gene: TRBV5-8
clone size: few
D gene: TRBD1
J gene: TRBJ2-1
CDR3 DNA: TGTGCCAGCAGCTTTTTCCGACAGGGGGCGAATGAGCAGTTCTTC
CDR3 protein: CASSFFRQGANEQFF

V gene: TRBV9
clone size: NA
D gene: NA
J gene: TRBJ2-3
CDR3 DNA: TGTGCCAGCAGCGTAGGGCGGGCTGATACGCAGTATTTT
CDR3 protein: CASSVGRADTQYF

V gene: TRBV2
clone size: NA
D gene: NA
J gene: TRBJ2-1
CDR3 DNA: TGTGCCAGCAGTCGTGACAGGTACAATGAGCAGTTCTTC
CDR3 protein: CASSRDRYNEQFF

V gene: TRBV5-1
clone size: NA
D gene: NA
J gene: TRBJ1-6
CDR3 DNA: TGCGCCAGCAGCTTGGATGGAGGGGCCGGTTCACCCCTCCACTTT
CDR3 protein: CASSLDGGAGSPLHF

V gene: TRBV2
clone size: NA
D gene: NA
J gene: TRBJ1-5
CDR3 DNA: TGTGCCAGCAGTCTACAGGGTGGGAGGGATCAGCCCCAGCATTTT
CDR3 protein: CASSLQGGRDQPQHF

V gene: TRBV2
clone size: NA
D gene: NA
J gene: TRBJ1-1
CDR3 DNA: TGTGCCAGCCGGGTGGGGGGGATAGGCACTGAAGCTTTCTTT
CDR3 protein: CASRVGGIGTEAFF

V gene: TRBV6-1
clone size: few
D gene: NA
J gene: TRBJ1-1
CDR3 DNA: TGTGCCAGCAGTGACAGGGAGAACACTGAAGCTTTCTTT
CDR3 protein: CASSDRENTEAFF

V gene: TRBV7-9
clone size: NA
D gene: TRBD2
J gene: TRBJ2-3
CDR3 DNA: TGTGCCAGCAGCTCACTAGCGGGGGGGCCTTTAGATACGCAGTATTTT
CDR3 protein: CASSSLAGGPLDTQYF

V gene: TRBV5-4
clone size: NA
D gene: TRBD2
J gene: TRBJ2-1
CDR3 DNA: TGTGCCAGCAGCCCCGGGGTAGCGGGGGGCTCCTACAATGAGCAGTTCTTC
CDR3 protein: CASSPGVAGGSYNEQFF

V gene: TRBV19
clone size: NA
D gene: TRBD1
J gene: TRBJ2-7
CDR3 DNA: TGTGCCAGTAGTACTCGGGCAGGGGGCTACGAGCAGTACTTC
CDR3 protein: CASSTRAGGYEQYF

V gene: TRBV6-5
clone size: NA
D gene: NA
J gene: TRBJ1-1
CDR3 DNA: TGTGCCAGCACCATCGGCGCGGGGTACACTGAAGCTTTCTTT
CDR3 protein: CASTIGAGYTEAFF

V gene: TRBV11-2
clone size: NA
D gene: TRBD1
J gene: TRBJ1-1
CDR3 DNA: TGTGCCAGCAGCGCTGGGAACATACCGGGACAGGGGAAAGCCACTGAAGCTTTCTTT
CDR3 protein: CASSAGNIPGQGKATEAFF

V gene: TRBV19
clone size: few
D gene: TRBD1
J gene: TRBJ1-4
CDR3 DNA: TGTGCCAGTAGTATCGGGACAGGGTGGGAAAAACTGTTTTTT
CDR3 protein: CASSIGTGWEKLFF

V gene: TRBV2
clone size: NA
D gene: NA
J gene: TRBJ1-4
CDR3 DNA: TGTGCCAGCAGTCCACGGACAGCAACTAATGAAAAACTGTTTTTT
CDR3 protein: CASSPRTATNEKLFF

V gene: TRBV19
clone size: NA
D gene: TRBD1
J gene: TRBJ1-2
CDR3 DNA: TGTGCCAGTAGTCTCCAACAGGGGCGAACAGATGGCTACACCTTC
CDR3 protein: CASSLQQGRTDGYTF

V gene: TRBV7-9
clone size: NA
D gene: NA
J gene: TRBJ1-3
CDR3 DNA: TGTGCCAGCAGCCCTCGACAGTTCGGCTCTGGAAACACCATATATTTT
CDR3 protein: CASSPRQFGSGNTIYF

V gene: TRBV7-2
clone size: NA
D gene: TRBD1
J gene: TRBJ1-6
CDR3 DNA: TGTGCCAGCAGCTTATACAGGGGAGCTAATTCACCCCTCCACTTT
CDR3 protein: CASSLYRGANSPLHF

V gene: TRBV10-2
clone size: NA
D gene: TRBD1
J gene: TRBJ1-5
CDR3 DNA: TGCGCCAGCAGTGAAGTAGGTGGGACAGCTAGCAATCAGCCCCAGCATTTT
CDR3 protein: CASSEVGGTASNQPQHF

V gene: TRBV18
clone size: NA
D gene: TRBD2
J gene: TRBJ2-3
CDR3 DNA: TGTGCCAGCTCACCACCAGCGGGGGGAGGTACAGATACGCAGTATTTT
CDR3 protein: CASSPPAGGGTDTQYF

V gene: TRBV5-5
clone size: NA
D gene: NA
J gene: TRBJ1-6
CDR3 DNA: TGTGCCAGCAGCCCGCGAGCAGGGGTCGATTCACCCCTCCACTTT
CDR3 protein: CASSPRAGVDSPLHF

V gene: TRBV5-6
clone size: NA
D gene: TRBD1
J gene: TRBJ2-5
CDR3 DNA: TGTGCCAGCAGTCCCGGGACAGCCCCATCCCAAGAGACCCAGTACTTC
CDR3 protein: CASSPGTAPSQETQYF

V gene: TRBV7-9
clone size: once
D gene: NA
J gene: TRBJ1-6
CDR3 DNA: TGTGCCAGCAGCTTAGAGGGAGCCAATTCACCCCTCCACTTT
CDR3 protein: CASSLEGANSPLHF

V gene: TRBV5-1
clone size: NA
D gene: NA
J gene: TRBJ1-2
CDR3 DNA: TGCGCCAGCAGCTTGGGCCGCCCGAGGGAGGGCTACACCTTC
CDR3 protein: CASSLGRPREGYTF

V gene: TRBV5-1
clone size: NA
D gene: TRBD1
J gene: TRBJ2-3
CDR3 DNA: TGCGCCAGCAAAGGACAGGTGAACACAGATACGCAGTATTTT
CDR3 protein: CASKGQVNTDTQYF

V gene: TRBV5-6
clone size: NA
D gene: TRBD1
J gene: TRBJ2-7
CDR3 DNA: TGTGCCAGCAGTTCACAGGGGTACGAGCAGTACTTC
CDR3 protein: CASSSQGYEQYF

V gene: TRBV7-2
clone size: NA
D gene: NA
J gene: TRBJ1-6
CDR3 DNA: TGTGCCAGCAGCTCAGGGTTGCGTTCACCCCTCCACTTT
CDR3 protein: CASSSGLRSPLHF

V gene: TRBV7-2
clone size: NA
D gene: NA
J gene: TRBJ2-5
CDR3 DNA: TGTGCCAGCAGCGGAACAGGGCCTGGAGAGACCCAGTACTTC
CDR3 protein: CASSGTGPGETQYF

V gene: TRBV7-6
clone size: NA
D gene: NA
J gene: TRBJ2-1
CDR3 DNA: TGTGCCAGCAGCTTTGGGCAAACCATTGAGTACTCCTACAATGAGCAGTTCTTC
CDR3 protein: CASSFGQTIEYSYNEQFF